This T cell receptor (beta chain) was profiled in a study of cytomegalovirus exposure and HLA in healthy donors. General study results and limits: Later analysis identified a missense DCLRE1C variant that was linked to TCR beta V- and J-gene trimming. Later examination showed HLA-associated TCR beta chains had greater clonal expansion than equally common others. As was reported, the HLA-A and HLA-B alleles of most subjects were accurately predicted from TCR beta sequences.

The CDR3 totals 16 residues. CDR1 is SGHRS, CDR2 YFSETQ, per germline. V gave up 2 bases and J gave up 3 bases; unmatched junction bases: 6. The PCR made use of 60 Vbeta and 13 Jbeta primers. The authors' processing: The authors later counted 65 million to 90 million unique TCR beta chains, roughly 11 million of them shared. Libraries were prepared by immunoSEQ multiplex PCR; TCRdb keeps only in-frame clonotypes and omits some of them. From that table come the V and J calls and clone size; the DNA was used to work out D and trimming. The sample includes 180,000 or so clones, roughly 80% of them seen just once. Details on this clone: The antigen remains unidentified.

The chain carries TRBV5-1 and TRBJ2-2; the match to TRBD2 covers 8 bases. Sequenced: PBMCs. The TCR comes from a female donor in good health and CMV-seronegative. The CDR3 DNA sequence: TGCGCCAGCAGCTTTAACGGGGGGGCCGACACCGGGGAGCTGTTTTTT. This encodes CASSFNGGADTGELFF.